This T cell receptor beta chain was obtained from a study of OX40 agonist ivuxolimab in advanced cancers. Study-level findings and limits: There were, on average, more expanded clones in CD8+ T cells than in CD4+.

The method was immunoSEQ multiplex PCR; TCRdb's version includes in-frame clones alone and lacks a portion of them. The table has around 83,000 clones, 88% seen once; the top ten hold about 4%. From germline, CDR1 is SQVTM and CDR2 ANQGSEA. CDR3 size: 13 residues. With 6 bases clipped from V and 4 bases from J, the junction kept 4 bases outside the gene matches. The sample holds one count of this clone. Its target is not known. The specimen was CD4+ or CD8+ T cells sorted from blood, collected in a trial of the OX40 agonist ivuxolimab. The genes are TRBV29-1 and TRBJ2-1, with 9 bases fitting TRBD1. This TCR was sampled from an adult with an advanced solid tumor such as melanoma, head and neck, liver or kidney cancer. The CDR3 DNA reads TGCAGCGTAAGACAGGGGGTATACAATGAGCAGTTCTTC. This gives the protein CSVRQGVYNEQFF.